This paragraph reports one T cell receptor beta chain. The antigen is unknown. This CDR3 is 15 amino acids long. Per the germline V gene, CDR1 is SGHRS and CDR2 is YFSETQ. V was shortened by 4 bases and J by 1 base, with 14 bases between the two germline ends. Amplification used 60 Vbeta primers and 13 Jbeta primers. Measured with immunoSEQ multiplex PCR; TCRdb has only the in-frame clones, and not every one. The sample has roughly 110,000 clones, roughly 82% seen once. While unrecorded immune exposures were likely, the donors were nominally healthy when sampled. These data belong to a study of cytomegalovirus exposure and HLA in healthy donors. Whole-study findings and limits: Through in vitro validation, three CMV-associated chains were shown to be specific for CMV antigens.

The TCR sequence derives from a male donor in good health and CMV-seropositive. The chain has TRBV5-1 and TRBJ1-1; D is perhaps TRBD1 (5 bases). Input material: PBMCs. CDR3 protein: CASSRLGTENTEAFF. The CDR3 nucleotides read TGCGCCAGCAGCAGACTAGGGACGGAGAACACTGAAGCTTTCTTT.